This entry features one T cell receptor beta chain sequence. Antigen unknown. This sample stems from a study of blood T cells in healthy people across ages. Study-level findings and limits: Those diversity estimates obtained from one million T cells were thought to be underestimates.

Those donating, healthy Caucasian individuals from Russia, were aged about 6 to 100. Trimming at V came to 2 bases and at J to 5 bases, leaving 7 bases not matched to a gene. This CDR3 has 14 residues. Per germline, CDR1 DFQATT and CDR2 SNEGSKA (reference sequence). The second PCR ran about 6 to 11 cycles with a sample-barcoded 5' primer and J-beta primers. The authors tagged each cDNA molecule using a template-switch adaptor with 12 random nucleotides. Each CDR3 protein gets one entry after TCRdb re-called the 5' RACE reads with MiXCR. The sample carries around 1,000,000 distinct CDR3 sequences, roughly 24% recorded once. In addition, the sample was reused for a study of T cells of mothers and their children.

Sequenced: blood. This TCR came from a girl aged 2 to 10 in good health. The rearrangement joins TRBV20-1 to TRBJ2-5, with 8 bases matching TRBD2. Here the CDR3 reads CSARSGSGVETQYF. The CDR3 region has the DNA TGCAGTGCTAGAAGCGGGAGCGGGGTTGAGACCCAGTACTTC.